This T cell receptor beta chain appears in the sequencing data of a study of beta chain features in type 1 diabetes. Expressed TCRB transcripts got sequenced, as all isolated RNA was reverse transcribed. The average output of naive, central memory and regulatory T cell samples was several million reads. Clones were read by immunoSEQ multiplex PCR, and TCRdb kept only the in-frame ones, dropping some. This sample has 400,000 to 500,000 clones, with about 15% found just once. Germline CDR1 reads SQVTM; CDR2 reads ANQGSEA. This CDR3 spans 14 amino acids. Trimming took 2 bases from V and 6 from J, leaving 16 bases between them. This clone has more than one count but fewer than ten. Its specificity is not known. One heparinised draw of blood, averaging about 116 mL, came from each donor. Study-wide results and limits: A definitive answer on HLA type influencing TCRB rearrangement was not reached here.

Material for sequencing was naive CD4+ T cells from blood. The chain is built from TRBV29-1 and TRBJ2-5, with D tentatively TRBD1 (5 bases). The receptor's source is a man aged 25-45 years in good health. CDR3 sequence (DNA): TGCAGCGTTGAATTAGGGCAGGGCCCTAAGACCCAGTACTTC. This sequence encodes CSVELGQGPKTQYF. The whole variable domain, remainder taken from reference TRBV29-1 and TRBJ2-5, is SAVISQKPSRDICQRGTSLTIQCQVDSQVTMMFWYRQQPGQSLTLIATANQGSEATYESGFVIDKFPISRPNLTFSTLTVSNMSPEDSSIYLCSVELGQGPKTQYFGPGTRLLVL.